These T cell receptor beta chains were read from a single sample in a study of CD8 T cells in ankylosing spondylitis. TCRdb analysed the 5' RACE reads with MiXCR anew, one entry per CDR3 protein. The table shows approximately 150,000 distinct CDR3 sequences, with around a third occurring only once. Sample: synovial fluid, either unsorted or a sorted T cell fraction (not recorded which). Receptor source: a male donor with ankylosing spondylitis. Each CDR3 is given with its conserved first and last residue. Each record gives: J gene, V gene, CDR3 length, D gene, clone size, CDR3 protein, CDR3 DNA. A D gene is named only where the DNA matches it firmly. Expanded clones are given a class, and other clones once, few, many or no size at all.

J: TRBJ1-1; V: TRBV29-1; length: 12; D: .; size: few; CDR3: CSVEFVQGRAFF; DNA: TGCAGCGTTGAATTTGTCCAGGGCCGAGCTTTCTTT
J: TRBJ2-3; V: TRBV29-1; length: 10; D: .; size: many; CDR3: CSSDTDTQYF; DNA: TGCAGCTCCGACACAGATACGCAGTATTTT
J: TRBJ2-2; V: TRBV9; length: 12; D: .; size: .; CDR3: CASSVGSGELFF; DNA: TGTGCCAGCAGCGTAGGATCCGGGGAGCTGTTTTTT
J: TRBJ2-7; V: TRBV28; length: 15; D: TRBD1; size: .; CDR3: CASSPLQGTGREQYF; DNA: TGTGCCAGCAGCCCCCTACAGGGGACAGGGCGGGAGCAGTACTTC
J: TRBJ2-3; V: TRBV27; length: 17; D: TRBD2; size: .; CDR3: CASSYRTSGSITDTQYF; DNA: TGTGCCAGCAGTTATAGGACTAGCGGGAGTATCACAGATACGCAGTATTTT
J: TRBJ1-3; V: TRBV2; length: 16; D: .; size: .; CDR3: CASSEAGRPSGNTIYF; DNA: TGTGCCAGCAGTGAAGCCGGGAGGCCTTCTGGAAACACCATATATTTT
J: TRBJ2-2; V: TRBV20-1; length: 16; D: TRBD2; size: .; CDR3: CSASGLAGGRGGELFF; DNA: TGCAGTGCTAGCGGGCTAGCGGGGGGCCGGGGCGGGGAGCTGTTTTTT
J: TRBJ1-2; V: TRBV5-1; length: 16; D: .; size: .; CDR3: CASTRGGVGRTGGYTF; DNA: TGCGCCAGCACCCGCGGGGGGGTCGGACGGACCGGTGGCTACACCTTC
J: TRBJ2-1; V: TRBV6-4; length: 15; D: .; size: .; CDR3: CASSANSPSYNEQFF; DNA: TGTGCCAGCAGTGCTAACTCCCCCTCCTACAATGAGCAGTTCTTC
J: TRBJ2-6; V: TRBV20-1; length: 15; D: TRBD1; size: .; CDR3: CSARQGAAGANVLTF; DNA: TGCAGTGCTAGACAGGGGGCGGCTGGGGCCAACGTCCTGACTTTC
J: TRBJ2-1; V: TRBV29-1; length: 14; D: .; size: few; CDR3: CSVEPPLAYNEQFF; DNA: TGCAGCGTTGAGCCCCCATTGGCCTACAATGAGCAGTTCTTC
J: TRBJ2-3; V: TRBV7-8; length: 13; D: .; size: .; CDR3: CASRTRQTDTQYF; DNA: TGTGCCAGCAGGACCCGACAGACAGATACGCAGTATTTT
J: TRBJ1-5; V: TRBV6-2/TRBV6-3; length: 12; D: .; size: few; CDR3: CASSPIGQPQHF; DNA: TGTGCCAGCAGCCCCATTGGCCAGCCCCAGCATTTT
J: TRBJ1-6; V: TRBV20-1; length: 17; D: TRBD1; size: .; CDR3: CSARDQRGTGGDSPLHF; DNA: TGCAGTGCTAGAGATCAGAGGGGGACAGGGGGTGATTCACCCCTCCACTTT
J: TRBJ1-1; V: TRBV20-1; length: 14; D: .; size: few; CDR3: CSASVVGGATEAFF; DNA: TGCAGTGCTAGCGTGGTCGGGGGCGCGACTGAAGCTTTCTTT
J: TRBJ2-3; V: TRBV20-1; length: 13; D: .; size: .; CDR3: CSARTPVADTQYF; DNA: TGCAGTGCTAGAACCCCCGTCGCAGATACGCAGTATTTT
J: TRBJ1-2; V: TRBV12-3/TRBV12-4; length: 14; D: .; size: few; CDR3: CASSLAGVGYGYTF; DNA: TGTGCCAGCAGTTTAGCAGGTGTCGGCTATGGCTACACCTTC
J: TRBJ2-1; V: TRBV7-2; length: 15; D: TRBD2; size: few; CDR3: CASSFRTSGRNEQFF; DNA: TGTGCCAGCAGCTTCCGGACTAGCGGGAGGAATGAGCAGTTCTTC
J: TRBJ2-3; V: TRBV5-1; length: 15; D: .; size: .; CDR3: CASSLVGDLVDTQYF; DNA: TGCGCCAGCAGCTTGGTTGGGGACCTGGTGGATACGCAGTATTTT
J: TRBJ2-2; V: TRBV4-3; length: 15; D: .; size: medium-sized; CDR3: CASSQDGTHTGELFF; DNA: TGCGCCAGCAGCCAAGATGGGACGCACACCGGGGAGCTGTTTTTT
J: TRBJ2-7; V: TRBV20-1; length: 11; D: .; size: .; CDR3: CSASQTYEQYF; DNA: TGCAGTGCTAGTCAAACCTACGAGCAGTACTTC
J: TRBJ1-1; V: TRBV20-1; length: 11; D: .; size: .; CDR3: CSAKRVTEAFF; DNA: TGCAGTGCTAAACGGGTAACTGAAGCTTTCTTT
J: TRBJ1-4; V: TRBV5-1; length: 15; D: TRBD1; size: .; CDR3: CASSSRTGGGEKLFF; DNA: TGCGCCAGCAGCTCAAGGACAGGGGGAGGTGAAAAACTGTTTTTT
J: TRBJ2-1; V: TRBV28; length: 17; D: TRBD2; size: .; CDR3: CASNSLVGGSSYNEQFF; DNA: TGTGCCAGCAACTCACTGGTGGGGGGGAGCTCCTACAATGAGCAGTTCTTC
J: TRBJ1-1; V: TRBV20-1; length: 13; D: TRBD1; size: .; CDR3: CSAPGGGNTEAFF; DNA: TGCAGTGCCCCAGGGGGTGGGAACACTGAAGCTTTCTTT
J: TRBJ2-4; V: TRBV20-1; length: 16; D: TRBD2; size: .; CDR3: CSVLSVPGGGRAIQYF; DNA: TGCAGTGTCCTGTCGGTCCCGGGAGGGGGACGGGCCATTCAGTACTTC
J: TRBJ1-4; V: TRBV7-9; length: 16; D: TRBD1; size: many; CDR3: CASSVGTGTFGEKLFF; DNA: TGTGCCAGCTCGGTTGGGACAGGGACTTTTGGGGAAAAACTGTTTTTT
J: TRBJ2-1; V: TRBV12-3/TRBV12-4; length: 13; D: .; size: many; CDR3: CASSFLGVYEQFF; DNA: TGTGCCAGCAGTTTTTTGGGTGTCTATGAGCAGTTCTTC
J: TRBJ1-1; V: TRBV5-1; length: 16; D: TRBD1; size: .; CDR3: CASSSRQGGRNTEAFF; DNA: TGCGCCAGCAGCTCCCGACAGGGCGGGCGGAACACTGAAGCTTTCTTT
J: TRBJ2-3; V: TRBV5-6; length: 15; D: TRBD2; size: few; CDR3: CASSKSGSGADTQYF; DNA: TGTGCCAGCAGCAAGAGCGGGAGTGGAGCCGATACGCAGTATTTT